This TCR beta chain originates from a study of blood T cell repertoires in COVID-19. Study-wide context: Italy, Spain and the United States were the sources of the convalescent and acute COVID-19 samples. In each case, the material was cDNA or gDNA derived from T cells, B-cell-depleted T cells, or PBMCs.

This clone was recorded only once. Patients from Seattle were sampled longitudinally, starting during active infection. Methods used by the authors: Amplification of reference gene primers provided the estimated nucleated cell counts. TCRdb's table, derived via immunoSEQ multiplex PCR, lists solely in-frame clones and lacks some. For V, J and clone size, that table is used; D and trimming come from the DNA. The table lists roughly 68,000 clones, around 90% of them singletons, with 7.3% in the top ten. Sequencing was carried out using peripheral blood. The TCR originated in a man between 40 and 49 years old with COVID-19, enrolled during active disease.

The CDR3 protein is CASSSGFTGELFF. CDR3 in DNA: TGTGCCAGCAGTTCGGGGTTCACCGGGGAGCTGTTTTTT. The rearrangement uses TRBV6-4 and TRBJ2-2; D possibly corresponds to TRBD2 (5 bases). The CDR3 runs 13 residues. V lost 5 bases to trimming and J lost 4 bases, with 8 bases between them. Germline CDR1 reads MRHNA; CDR2 reads SNTAGT.